This TCR beta chain comes out of a study of blood T cell repertoires in COVID-19 (dated by TCRdb to about 2020). Regarding the study in general: Samples from collaborators originated in the United States, Italy and Spain and spanned both the acute and convalescent phases of COVID-19. The prospective study material was composed of cDNA or gDNA derived from T cells, B-cell-depleted T cells, or PBMCs. Deeply sampled blood TCRbeta repertoires from subjects exposed to, actively infected with, or recovered from COVID-19 were included in the dataset. The repertoires were made available in a free public database intended to serve as a resource for research on the immune response to SARS-CoV-2. Samples came from the ongoing ImmuneRACE study (first 160 participants) plus 1,254 subjects from 6 global collaborators. The sample metadata nearly always contained a de-identified subject ID, COVID-19 status, age in years and sex. Where available, HLA class I and class II types were obtained from metadata supplied by the sample provider rather than from assay-based typing. The investigation overall reported the following: The amount of clinical and demographic metadata varied by source and participant and was provided uncurated.

V is reduced by 6 bases and J by 3 bases, leaving a spacing of 12 bases between them. The CDR3 has 13 amino acids, counting the end cysteine and valine. The CDR3 DNA has 39 bases and is translated from base 1. The germline V gene (reference sequence) supplies CDR1 LNHDA and CDR2 SQIVND. Concerning this clone itself: The target of this receptor is not known. No much larger clone exists at a distance of one base, and base qualities are not known.

The immunoSEQ Assay, a bias-controlled multiplex PCR, was used to amplify TCRbeta CDR3 regions from genomic DNA. As for how the authors treated the data: The number of nucleated cells in each sample was estimated by amplification of reference gene primers within the assay. Sequence reads were collapsed and filtered to measure the absolute abundance of every unique TCRbeta CDR3 rearrangement. For each sample, productive Simpson clonality was calculated by taking the square root of Simpson's diversity index across productive rearrangements. What TCRdb holds here is the immuneACCESS table cut down to in-frame rearrangements. Part of the clones is not present; checked against another copy, under half of the missing clones reflect an unresolved V gene, and the others are unexplained. From that table come the V and J calls and clone size; the DNA was used to work out D and trimming. Counted in this sample were 200,000 to 250,000 clones; 86% of them appeared once. The top ten constitute approximately 10% of the sample.

One collaborating source in Seattle enrolled patients while the patients were actively infected and followed the patients over time throughout the course of disease. Whole blood was collected in K2EDTA tubes by collaborating institutions according to the institutions' own protocols. For TCRbeta analysis, collaborator samples were shipped as frozen whole blood, as isolated PBMCs, or as DNA extracted from either sample type. The sequence was obtained from a woman aged 45-59 years with COVID-19, enrolled during active disease. The sample taken for sequencing was peripheral blood. The chain employs TRBV19 and TRBJ2-7, and TRBD2 may be the D gene, going by 6 matching bases. The DNA is as follows: TGTGCCAGTAGCCTAGTCGGGGGCTACGAGCAGTACGTC. This is translated as CASSLVGGYEQYV.